Each of the 27 T cell receptor beta chains below was sequenced from the same sample in a study of blood T cell dynamics during melanoma immunotherapy. Profiling relied on immunoSEQ multiplex PCR, and the TCRdb table lists in-frame clones only, not all of them. The table includes around 16,000 clones, approximately 90% detected once. Time point specified: pre-treatment baseline. Material: blood, obtained from a patient treated with checkpoint blockade. Receptors originate from a human donor with melanoma.

This clone appeared once. The V and J genes are TRBV6-4 and TRBJ2-2; no definite D call. V was trimmed by 6 bases and J by 4 bases, leaving 9 bases between them. The CDR3 covers 13 residues. Germline CDR1 is MRHNA and CDR2 is SNTAGT. CDR3 residues: CASRPTGTGELFF. Here the CDR3 DNA reads TGTGCCAGCAGACCCACCGGCACCGGGGAGCTGTTTTTT.

The chain carries TRBV19 and TRBJ1-6; D uncertain. CDR1 is LNHDA, CDR2 SQIVND, per germline (reference sequence). The CDR3 has 15 residues. Trimming stripped 4 bases from V and 8 bases from J, with 15 bases between. The CDR3 reads CASSNQRTNDSPLHF. The CDR3, as DNA: TGTGCCAGTAGTAATCAGAGGACTAACGATTCACCCCTCCACTTT. The full variable domain, in which reference TRBV19 and TRBJ1-6 provide the parts outside the CDR3, is DGGITQSPKYLFRKEGQNVTLSCEQNLNHDAMYWYRQDPGQGLRLIYYSQIVNDFQKGDIAEGYSVSREKKESFPLTVTSAQKNPTAFYLCASSNQRTNDSPLHFGNGTRLTVT.

This clone appeared a single time. This chain uses TRBV5-1 with TRBJ1-2; 8 bases match TRBD1. Trimming took 0 bases from V and 6 from J; bases not matched to a gene: 7. The CDR3 covers 15 residues. CDR1 and CDR2 from the germline V gene are SGHRS and YFSETQ. The CDR3 region is CASSLGQGAQNGYTF. DNA of the CDR3: TGCGCCAGCAGCTTGGGCCAGGGGGCGCAGAATGGCTACACCTTC.

The chain joins TRBV5-1 to TRBJ1-5, with D unclear. Germline V gene sequence: CDR1 SGHRS, CDR2 YFSETQ. CDR3 length: 15 amino acids. The V gene lost 0 bases and the J gene lost 0 bases, with 7 bases spanning the gap. The CDR3 region is CASSLEGNSNQPQHF. As DNA, the CDR3 is TGCGCCAGCAGCTTGGAAGGAAATAGCAATCAGCCCCAGCATTTT.

This rearrangement joins TRBV27 to TRBJ1-1; the D is unclear. This CDR3 spans 14 amino acids. Trimming cost V 4 bases and J 4 bases, with 13 bases left between them. The V gene's germline CDR1 is MNHEY and CDR2 SMNVEV (reference sequence). For the CDR3, the DNA is TGTGCCAGCAGTTCCCCCGGCCCAACCACTGAAGCTTTCTTT. Amino acid sequence: CASSSPGPTTEAFF.

The chain combines TRBV7-8 with TRBJ2-5; D is perhaps TRBD2 (6 bases). The length of the CDR3 is 14 residues. Trimming left V 1 base short and J 6 bases short, with 12 bases between. Germline CDR1 is SGHVS and CDR2 is FQNEAQ. This chain's CDR3 is CASSLGGDHKTQYF. The CDR3 bases are TGTGCCAGCAGCTTAGGGGGGGACCATAAGACCCAGTACTTC. Together with reference TRBV7-8 and TRBJ2-5, the CDR3 gives the full variable domain: GAGVSQSPRYKVAKRGQDVALRCDPISGHVSLFWYQQALGQGPEFLTYFQNEAQLDKSGLPSDRFFAERPEGSVSTLKIQRTQQEDSAVYLCASSLGGDHKTQYFGPGTRLLVL.

This chain links TRBV11-3 with TRBJ1-2; 9 bases line up with TRBD1. This CDR3 has 16 amino acids. The V segment lost 5 bases and the J segment 7 bases; nucleotides outside the gene matches: 14. The V gene's germline CDR1 is SGHNT and CDR2 YENEEA. Here the CDR3 DNA reads TGTGCCAGCAGCGGACAGGGGACACCCCAGAGGAGTGGCTACACCTTC. The encoded protein is CASSGQGTPQRSGYTF.

V usage is TRBV19 and J usage is TRBJ2-3; TRBD2 matches at 10 bases. This CDR3 is 15 amino acids long. CDR1 is LNHDA and CDR2 is SQIVND in the germline V gene (reference sequence). After removal of 4 bases from V and 7 bases from J, the junction contained 8 bases not matched to a gene. The CDR3 DNA follows: TGTGCCAGTAGTAGCCTAGCGGGAGAGCTAAATACGCAGTATTTT. Residues: CASSSLAGELNTQYF. The full variable domain, with the rest looked up from reference TRBV19 and TRBJ2-3, is DGGITQSPKYLFRKEGQNVTLSCEQNLNHDAMYWYRQDPGQGLRLIYYSQIVNDFQKGDIAEGYSVSREKKESFPLTVTSAQKNPTAFYLCASSSLAGELNTQYFGPGTRLTVL.

The chain combines TRBV9 with TRBJ1-1, with D perhaps matching TRBD1 (6 bases). CDR3 length equals 16 residues. The germline V gene has CDR1 SGDLS and CDR2 YYNGEE. Trimming cost V 3 bases and J 4 bases, with 19 bases left between them. The CDR3 DNA is TGTGCCAGCAGCGCCTATTCAGGGGTACGGTTCACTGAAGCTTTCTTT. Its protein is CASSAYSGVRFTEAFF.

The V call is TRBV5-1, the J call TRBJ1-5; 9 positions agree with TRBD1. This CDR3 comprises 18 residues. Germline values: CDR1 SGHRS, CDR2 YFSETQ. V was pared by 4 bases and J by 2 bases, with 13 bases of the junction left unmatched. The CDR3 bases are TGCGCCAGCAGCCCTGGGGGACAGGGATTAGTAGGCAATCAGCCCCAGCATTTT. Encoded protein: CASSPGGQGLVGNQPQHF.

This chain uses TRBV27 with TRBJ1-1, with D possibly matching TRBD1 (5 bases). The CDR3 is 15 amino acids. Looked up from germline, CDR1 is MNHEY and CDR2 is SMNVEV (reference sequence). Trimming removed 4 bases at V and 2 bases at J, with 14 bases between. Here the CDR3 DNA reads TGTGCCAGCAGTTCATACTTACGGGACAACACTGAAGCTTTCTTT. Translation gives CASSSYLRDNTEAFF.

This clone has more than one count but fewer than ten. The gene calls are TRBV5-4 and TRBJ2-7; D ambiguous. This CDR3 spans 14 amino acids. Germline V gives CDR1 SGHNT, CDR2 YYREEE (reference sequence). Between the trimmed V and J ends, which lost 2 bases and 4 bases, there was a span of 13 bases. CDR3 region: CASSFMATQYEQYF. The CDR3 coding sequence is TGTGCCAGCAGCTTCATGGCTACTCAATACGAGCAGTACTTC. Together with reference TRBV5-4 and TRBJ2-7, the CDR3 gives the full variable domain: ETGVTQSPTHLIKTRGQQVTLRCSSQSGHNTVSWYQQALGQGPQFIFQYYREEENGRGNFPPRFSGLQFPNYSSELNVNALELDDSALYLCASSFMATQYEQYFGPGTRLTVT.

There are a few counts of this clone. This rearrangement joins TRBV7-7 to TRBJ2-7; possible D gene TRBD1, 6 bases. Germline CDR1 reads SSHAT; CDR2 reads FNYEAQ (reference sequence). The CDR3 is 13 residues long. Trimming pared 0 bases from V and 6 bases from J, leaving 9 bases between. Written as DNA, the CDR3 is TGTGCCAGCAGCTTAGCACAGGGTGGCGAGCAGTACTTC. Protein product: CASSLAQGGEQYF.

Remarks on this clone: Other DNA variants within this sample encode the same CDR3. This chain uses TRBV5-1 with TRBJ2-2; tentatively, D is TRBD1 (5 bases). The V end was cut by 1 base, the J end by 1 base, with 5 bases between. Germline V gives CDR1 SGHRS, CDR2 YFSETQ. This CDR3 has 14 amino acids. CDR3 region: CASSLTGNTGELFF. CDR3 in DNA: TGCGCCAGCAGCTTGACAGGGAACACCGGGGAGCTGTTTTTT. The whole variable domain, remainder taken from reference TRBV5-1 and TRBJ2-2, is KAGVTQTPRYLIKTRGQQVTLSCSPISGHRSVSWYQQTPGQGLQFLFEYFSETQRNKGNFPGRFSGRQFSNSRSEMNVSTLELGDSALYLCASSLTGNTGELFFGEGSRLTVL.

The chain recombines TRBV7-9 with TRBJ2-5; D possibly uses TRBD1 or TRBD2 (7 bases each). Germline V gene lookup returns CDR1 SEHNR and CDR2 FQNEAQ (reference sequence). This CDR3 comprises 15 residues. Trimming left V 6 bases short and J 5 bases short, with 19 bases between. Here the CDR3 reads CASRPQGGATETQYF. The CDR3 DNA sequence: TGTGCCAGCAGACCGCAGGGGGGGGCGACGGAGACCCAGTACTTC.

The V gene is TRBV6-4, the J gene TRBJ1-2, with D possibly being TRBD1 (5 bases). V lost 4 bases to trimming and J lost 7 bases, with 13 bases between them. CDR1 and CDR2 from the germline V gene are MRHNA and SNTAGT. The length of the CDR3 is 13 residues. The CDR3 bases are TGTGCCAGCAGTGGGGACCTCTTTCGTGGCTACACCTTC. This gives the protein CASSGDLFRGYTF.

V and J are TRBV14 and TRBJ1-1, with D hard to call. This CDR3 region has 15 residues. The V and J ends lost 3 bases and 0 bases respectively, with 11 bases between them. Germline loops: CDR1 SGHDN, CDR2 FVKESK. CDR3: CASSHEGWMNTEAFF. CDR3 in DNA: TGTGCCAGCAGCCATGAGGGTTGGATGAACACTGAAGCTTTCTTT. Full variable domain (remainder filled in from reference TRBV14 and TRBJ1-1): EAGVTQFPSHSVIEKGQTVTLRCDPISGHDNLYWYRRVMGKEIKFLLHFVKESKQDESGMPNNRFLAERTGGTYSTLKVQPAELEDSGVYFCASSHEGWMNTEAFFGQGTRLTVV.

The chain uses TRBV5-1 and TRBJ1-3, with 7 bases matching TRBD1. The junction had 4 bases not matched to a gene; V was cut back by 2 bases and J by 5 bases. CDR3 length equals 14 residues. CDR1 and CDR2 (germline): SGHRS, YFSETQ. CDR3 sequence: CASSFGQDRNTIYF. CDR3 DNA sequence: TGCGCCAGCAGCTTTGGACAGGACAGAAACACCATATATTTT.

The chain joins TRBV7-9 to TRBJ2-7; TRBD2 matches 7 bases. The CDR3 extends over 14 amino acids. From germline, CDR1 is SEHNR and CDR2 FQNEAQ (reference sequence). The trim removed 5 bases at V and 2 bases at J, leaving 6 bases unmatched. The CDR3 spells CASSAGELPYEQYF. CDR3 DNA sequence: TGTGCCAGCAGCGCGGGGGAACTCCCCTACGAGCAGTACTTC.

The chain is built from TRBV6-5 and TRBJ2-7; a weak D match, TRBD1 (6 bases). This CDR3 has 14 amino acids. V was pared by 0 bases and J by 0 bases, with 6 bases between. Germline CDR1 reads MNHEY; CDR2 reads SVGAGI. CDR3: CASSYSGGSYEQYF. CDR3 in DNA: TGTGCCAGCAGTTACTCAGGGGGCTCCTACGAGCAGTACTTC.

This chain connects TRBV9 to TRBJ2-5; 10 bases map to TRBD2. CDR1 SGDLS and CDR2 YYNGEE come from the germline V gene. There are 17 residues in the CDR3. With V trimmed by 0 bases and J by 5 bases, 10 bases remained unmatched. The CDR3 coding sequence is TGTGCCAGCAGCGTAGGGGCTAGCGGGAGTAGTCGGGAGACCCAGTACTTC. This encodes CASSVGASGSSRETQYF.

The gene calls are TRBV5-1 and TRBJ2-6, with D unclear. The CDR3 consists of 16 residues. Trimming pared 4 bases from V and 4 bases from J, leaving 15 bases between. Per the germline V gene, CDR1 is SGHRS and CDR2 is YFSETQ. The CDR3 is CASSLNPSPGANVLTF. The CDR3 coding sequence is TGCGCCAGCAGCCTAAATCCTTCTCCGGGGGCCAACGTCCTGACTTTC.

V is TRBV2 and J is TRBJ2-3, with D possibly matching TRBD2 (5 bases). The germline CDR1 and CDR2 sequences are SNHLY and FYNNEI. CDR3 length equals 13 residues. V lost 7 bases and J lost 2, with 10 bases in between. This chain's CDR3 is CASTRTFTDTQYF. CDR3 nucleotides: TGTGCCAGCACTCGGACTTTCACAGATACGCAGTATTTT.

The V and J genes are TRBV7-2 and TRBJ2-2; 11 nucleotides align to TRBD1. The V and J ends lost 5 bases and 7 bases, in that order; junction bases with no gene match: 18. This CDR3 is 19 amino acids long. Germline CDR1 and CDR2: SGHTA and FQGNSA. CDR3 sequence reads: CASSIREEGTGGWDGELFF. In DNA form, the CDR3 reads TGTGCCAGCAGCATCCGCGAGGAGGGGACAGGGGGTTGGGACGGGGAGCTGTTTTTT. Drawing the rest from reference TRBV7-2 and TRBJ2-2, the complete variable domain is GAGVSQSPSNKVTEKGKDVELRCDPISGHTALYWYRQSLGQGLEFLIYFQGNSAPDKSGLPSDRFSAERTGGSVSTLTIQRTQQEDSAVYLCASSIREEGTGGWDGELFFGEGSRLTVL.

In its sample, this clone was seen once. This chain links TRBV4-2 with TRBJ2-3, with TRBD2 as a possible D gene (6 bases). Germline CDR1 is LGHNA and CDR2 is YNFKEQ. This CDR3 has 15 residues. With 1 base removed from V and 2 bases from J, the gap between germline ends came to 10 bases. The CDR3 loop reads CASSQVADNTDTQYF. The CDR3 coding sequence is TGTGCCAGCAGCCAAGTAGCGGATAACACAGATACGCAGTATTTT.

The chain's CDR3 is CASNAISQPQHF. The CDR3 nucleotides read TGTGCCAGCAACGCCATTTCCCAGCCCCAGCATTTT. The genes are TRBV5-4 and TRBJ1-5, with no clear D. This CDR3 spans 12 amino acids. Trimming shortened V by 6 bases and J by 7 bases, and 11 bases separated the two germline ends. Germline CDR1 is SGHNT and CDR2 is YYREEE (reference sequence).

The rearrangement joins TRBV2 to TRBJ2-2; D may be TRBD1 or TRBD2 (5 bases each). This CDR3 comprises 17 residues. The germline V gene has CDR1 SNHLY and CDR2 FYNNEI. Trimming stripped 4 bases from V and 0 bases from J, with 15 bases between. In nucleotides, the CDR3 is TGTGCCAGCAGTGTGCCAGACAAGGGACCGAACACCGGGGAGCTGTTTTTT. This gives the protein CASSVPDKGPNTGELFF.